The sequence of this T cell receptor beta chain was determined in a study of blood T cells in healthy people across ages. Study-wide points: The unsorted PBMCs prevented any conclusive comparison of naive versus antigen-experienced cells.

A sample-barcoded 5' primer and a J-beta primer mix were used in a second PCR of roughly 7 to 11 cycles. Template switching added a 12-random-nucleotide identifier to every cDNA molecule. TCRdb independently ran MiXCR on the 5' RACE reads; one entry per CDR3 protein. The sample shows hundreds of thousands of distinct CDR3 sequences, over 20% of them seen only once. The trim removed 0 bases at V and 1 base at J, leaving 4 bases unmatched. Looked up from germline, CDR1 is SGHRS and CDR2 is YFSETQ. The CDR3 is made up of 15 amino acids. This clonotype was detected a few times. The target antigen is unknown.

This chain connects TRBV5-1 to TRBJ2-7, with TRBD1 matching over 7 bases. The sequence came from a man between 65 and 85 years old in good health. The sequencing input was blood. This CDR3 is CASSLADRDSYEQYF. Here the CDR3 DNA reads TGCGCCAGCAGCTTGGCCGACAGGGATTCCTACGAGCAGTACTTC.